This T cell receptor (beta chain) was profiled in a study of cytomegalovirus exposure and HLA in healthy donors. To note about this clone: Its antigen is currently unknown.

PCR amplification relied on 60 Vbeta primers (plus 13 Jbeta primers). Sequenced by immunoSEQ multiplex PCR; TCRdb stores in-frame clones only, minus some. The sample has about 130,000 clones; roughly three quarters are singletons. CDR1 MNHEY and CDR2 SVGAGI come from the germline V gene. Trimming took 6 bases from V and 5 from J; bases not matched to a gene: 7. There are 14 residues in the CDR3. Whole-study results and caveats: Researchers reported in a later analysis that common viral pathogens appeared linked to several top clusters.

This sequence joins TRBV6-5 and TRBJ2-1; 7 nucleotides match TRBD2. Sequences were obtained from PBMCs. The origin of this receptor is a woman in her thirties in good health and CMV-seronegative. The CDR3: CASRSGVIDNEQFF. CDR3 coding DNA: TGTGCCAGCAGGAGCGGGGTGATCGACAATGAGCAGTTCTTC.